This T cell receptor (beta chain) emerged from a study of OX40 agonist ivuxolimab in advanced cancers. Study findings and constraints: Partial responders at 0.1-3.0 mg/kg had among the lowest clonal expansion.

A few counts support this clone. Its antigen is undetermined. Generated by immunoSEQ multiplex PCR, the TCRdb table keeps only in-frame clones and is missing some. This sample yields 100,000 to 120,000 clones, of which over 85% are seen a single time; approximately 0.29% belongs to the top ten. The germline V gene has CDR1 SGHNT and CDR2 YYREEE (reference sequence). This CDR3 region has 15 residues. Trimming removed 4 bases from V and 6 bases from J; junction bases left unmatched: 10. This receptor was taken from an adult with an advanced solid tumor such as melanoma, head and neck, liver or kidney cancer. Sequencing used CD4+ or CD8+ T cells sorted from blood, obtained in a trial of the OX40 agonist ivuxolimab. The chain recombines TRBV5-4 with TRBJ1-2, with TRBD1 matching 9 bases. The chain's CDR3 is CASSPTGTGLDGYTF. Here the CDR3 DNA reads TGTGCCAGCAGCCCGACCGGGACAGGGCTCGATGGCTACACCTTC.